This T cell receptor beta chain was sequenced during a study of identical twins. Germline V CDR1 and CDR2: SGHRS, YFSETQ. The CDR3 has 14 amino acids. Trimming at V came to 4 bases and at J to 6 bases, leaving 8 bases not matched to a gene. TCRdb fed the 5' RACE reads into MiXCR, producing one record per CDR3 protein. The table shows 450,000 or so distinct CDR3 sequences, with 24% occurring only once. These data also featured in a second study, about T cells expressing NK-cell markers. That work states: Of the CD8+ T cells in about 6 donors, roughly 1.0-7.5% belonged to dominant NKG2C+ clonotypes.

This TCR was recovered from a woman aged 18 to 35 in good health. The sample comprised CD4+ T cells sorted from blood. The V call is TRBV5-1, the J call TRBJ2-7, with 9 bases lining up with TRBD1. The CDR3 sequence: CASSLTGTGSEQYF. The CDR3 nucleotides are TGCGCCAGCAGCCTCACCGGGACAGGGAGCGAGCAGTACTTC. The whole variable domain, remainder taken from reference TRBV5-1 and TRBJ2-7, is KAGVTQTPRYLIKTRGQQVTLSCSPISGHRSVSWYQQTPGQGLQFLFEYFSETQRNKGNFPGRFSGRQFSNSRSEMNVSTLELGDSALYLCASSLTGTGSEQYFGPGTRLTVT.